This passage covers 30 T cell receptor beta chains from one sample sequenced in a study of Ad26.COV2.S vaccination and SARS-CoV-2 variants. Sequencing was performed with immunoSEQ multiplex PCR; in TCRdb, only in-frame clones are kept and a portion is missing. The data hold fewer than 150,000 clones, with 80% to 90% observed a single time. The sequencing used peripheral blood, collected after recovery from COVID-19. These TCRs come from a human donor who had recovered from COVID-19.

The chain combines TRBV13 with TRBJ2-7; 8 bases agree with TRBD1. Germline trimming cut 5 bases from V and 3 bases from J; bases unmatched to any gene: 12. The length of the CDR3 is 16 residues. Germline CDR1 is PRHDT and CDR2 is FYEKMQ (reference sequence). Here the CDR3 DNA reads TGTGCCAGCAGCCCAAGACAGGGGACAAGAAACTACGAGCAGTACTTC. Translation: CASSPRQGTRNYEQYF.

This rearrangement joins TRBV19 to TRBJ1-6, with D unresolved. With 3 bases removed from V and 7 bases from J, the gap between germline ends came to 13 bases. Germline V lookup: CDR1 LNHDA, CDR2 SQIVND (reference sequence). This CDR3 contains 15 residues. The CDR3 coding sequence is TGTGCCAGTAGTATTGGGGTGTCGGGAAATTCACCCCTCCACTTT. Residues: CASSIGVSGNSPLHF.

J is TRBJ2-1 and V is TRBV5-1; 12 bases are shared with TRBD2. Germline V lookup: CDR1 SGHRS, CDR2 YFSETQ. Trimming removed 4 bases from V and 3 bases from J; junction bases left unmatched: 2. The CDR3 is made up of 15 amino acids. CDR3 region: CASSVGLAGYNEQFF. The CDR3 DNA reads as TGCGCCAGCAGCGTGGGACTAGCGGGCTACAATGAGCAGTTCTTC.

This clone was counted only a few times. The chain is built from TRBV6-2 or TRBV6-3 and TRBJ1-2; perhaps TRBD1 as D (5 bases). There are 13 residues in the CDR3. Looked up from germline, CDR1 is MNHEY and CDR2 is SVGEGT. With 6 bases removed from V and 0 bases from J, the gap between germline ends came to 8 bases. CDR3 sequence reads: CASSDRANYGYTF. CDR3 DNA sequence: TGTGCCAGCAGCGACAGAGCTAACTATGGCTACACCTTC.

The rearrangement links TRBV2 to TRBJ1-3; D call uncertain. Trimming removed 9 bases from V and 4 bases from J, with 19 bases in between. There are 15 residues in the CDR3. Looked up from germline, CDR1 is SNHLY and CDR2 is FYNNEI. The CDR3 reads CASLDGALSGNTIYF. In DNA, the CDR3 is TGTGCCAGTTTGGACGGAGCTCTGTCCGGAAACACCATATATTTT.

This chain uses TRBV5-8 with TRBJ1-1, with a weak D call TRBD1 (5 bases). Germline-derived CDR1 and CDR2 are SGHTS and YDEGEE. The CDR3 totals 13 residues. V was trimmed by 0 bases and J by 5 bases, leaving 8 bases between them. This CDR3 reads CASSLEGVTEAFF. The CDR3 DNA reads as TGTGCCAGCAGCTTGGAAGGGGTTACTGAAGCTTTCTTT. Full variable domain (outside the CDR3, taken from reference TRBV5-8 and TRBJ1-1): EAGVTQSPTHLIKTRGQQATLRCSPISGHTSVYWYQQALGLGLQFLLWYDEGEERNRGNFPPRFSGRQFPNYSSELNVNALELEDSALYLCASSLEGVTEAFFGQGTRLTVV.

The gene calls are TRBV5-1 and TRBJ2-7, with a possible D match to TRBD1 (6 bases). Germline loops: CDR1 SGHRS, CDR2 YFSETQ. V dropped 0 bases and J dropped 0 bases, with 10 bases sitting between them. The CDR3 consists of 15 residues. DNA of the CDR3: TGCGCCAGCAGCTTGGGACAGGAGAGCTCCTACGAGCAGTACTTC. Translation: CASSLGQESSYEQYF.

The chain combines TRBV7-9 with TRBJ2-3, with 8 bases matching TRBD2. Germline V gene data show CDR1 as SEHNR and CDR2 as FQNEAQ (reference sequence). V shed 4 bases and J 5 bases; nucleotides not matched to a gene: 8. The CDR3 covers 15 residues. Written as DNA, the CDR3 is TGTGCCAGCAGCTACTCCCGGGGGGGCGGAGATACGCAGTATTTT. Protein product: CASSYSRGGGDTQYF.

This sequence joins TRBV19 and TRBJ1-5; D is uncertain. V was cut by 5 bases and J by 4 bases, with 12 bases left in between. Germline V CDR1 and CDR2: LNHDA, SQIVND (reference sequence). CDR3 length equals 14 residues. The CDR3 sequence is CASSVSQFNQPQHF. In DNA form, the CDR3 reads TGTGCCAGTAGTGTGTCACAGTTTAATCAGCCCCAGCATTTT.

The V call is TRBV28, the J call TRBJ2-7; D tentatively reads TRBD1 or TRBD2 (7 bases each). V shed 5 bases and J shed 2 bases, with 13 bases lying between them. In germline, CDR1 is MDHEN, CDR2 SYDVKM. This CDR3 is built from 14 residues. This chain's CDR3 is CASSLRGGTYEQYF. CDR3 in DNA: TGTGCCAGCAGTCTCAGGGGGGGGACCTACGAGCAGTACTTC.

The V gene is TRBV28, the J gene TRBJ1-2; TRBD1 is a possible D gene (5 bases). With 5 bases removed from V and 8 bases from J, the gap between germline ends came to 21 bases. The CDR3 length is 15 residues. Germline V gene sequence: CDR1 MDHEN, CDR2 SYDVKM. DNA of the CDR3: TGTGCCAGCAGTCCCGCCCGGGGGACCCTACCGGGCTACACCTTC. Its translation: CASSPARGTLPGYTF.

A few counts support this clone. The rearrangement joins TRBV2 to TRBJ1-1; D remains ambiguous. CDR3 length: 14 amino acids. The V end was cut by 6 bases, the J end by 1 base, with 12 bases between. Looked up from germline, CDR1 is SNHLY and CDR2 is FYNNEI. The CDR3 sequence: CASSRLLGNTEAFF. The CDR3 DNA is TGTGCCAGCAGCCGCCTTTTGGGGAACACTGAAGCTTTCTTT. The complete variable domain, with remaining parts taken from reference TRBV2 and TRBJ1-1, reads EPEVTQTPSHQVTQMGQEVILRCVPISNHLYFYWYRQILGQKVEFLVSFYNNEISEKSEIFDDQFSVERPDGSNFTLKIRSTKLEDSAMYFCASSRLLGNTEAFFGQGTRLTVV.

The chain joins TRBV28 to TRBJ2-7; no clear D gene. The V gene's germline CDR1 is MDHEN and CDR2 SYDVKM. This CDR3 spans 13 amino acids. V lost 6 bases to trimming and J lost 4 bases, with 13 bases between them. The CDR3 reads CASSPIRVYEQYF. The DNA of the CDR3 is TGTGCCAGCAGCCCCATAAGGGTTTACGAGCAGTACTTC.

The chain's CDR3 is CASSRAPGEETQYF. The DNA for the CDR3 is TGTGCCAGCAGCAGGGCCCCGGGGGAAGAGACCCAGTACTTC. The rearrangement uses TRBV5-5 and TRBJ2-5; the D gene is possibly TRBD2 (6 bases). V was pared by 4 bases and J by 3 bases, with 13 bases between. Germline lookup yields CDR1 SGHKS and CDR2 YYEKEE (reference sequence). This CDR3 comprises 14 residues.

The chain is built from TRBV5-6 and TRBJ1-3; tentative D call: TRBD1 (5 bases). This CDR3 region has 14 residues. CDR1 is SGHDT and CDR2 is YYEEEE in the germline V gene. Trimming removed 2 bases from V and 4 bases from J, with 10 bases in between. Here the CDR3 DNA reads TGTGCCAGCAGCTTTGGACGGGACGGAAACACCATATATTTT. It translates to CASSFGRDGNTIYF.

The rearrangement uses TRBV19 and TRBJ1-5, with 9 nucleotides matching TRBD1. CDR3 length: 14 residues. After removal of 9 bases from V and 4 bases from J, the junction contained 7 bases not matched to a gene. From germline, CDR1 is LNHDA and CDR2 SQIVND (reference sequence). This chain's CDR3 is CASASGTGNQPQHF. The DNA for the CDR3 is TGTGCCAGCGCTTCCGGGACAGGGAATCAGCCCCAGCATTTT.

The CDR3 loop reads CASSLGGTGGQETQYF. The CDR3 region has the DNA TGTGCCAGCAGCTTAGGGGGAACAGGGGGCCAAGAGACCCAGTACTTC. The gene calls are TRBV7-2 and TRBJ2-5; 8 bases agree with TRBD1. V lost 1 base, J lost 1 base, and 5 bases stayed unmatched. Germline CDR1 and CDR2: SGHTA and FQGNSA. The CDR3 runs to 16 residues.

The chain combines TRBV5-6 with TRBJ1-4; D unclear. This CDR3 comprises 16 residues. The ends were cut back, 6 bases at V and 2 bases at J, with 17 bases in the middle. Germline V CDR1 and CDR2: SGHDT, YYEEEE. CDR3 protein: CASTQQWASTNEKLFF. The CDR3 DNA follows: TGTGCCAGCACCCAACAGTGGGCGTCGACTAATGAAAAACTGTTTTTT.

This clone is medium-sized by share. The rearrangement uses TRBV2 and TRBJ2-7; D may be TRBD1 (6 bases). V dropped 7 bases and J dropped 3 bases, with 13 bases sitting between them. Germline V gene lookup returns CDR1 SNHLY and CDR2 FYNNEI. This CDR3 region has 13 residues. CDR3 residues: CASKNTGFYEQYF. The CDR3 nucleotides read TGTGCCAGCAAAAATACAGGGTTCTACGAGCAGTACTTC.

The chain employs TRBV15 and TRBJ1-4; 8 nucleotides align to TRBD1. Germline CDR1 LNHNV, CDR2 YYDKDF (reference sequence). The length of the CDR3 is 16 residues. With V trimmed by 2 bases and J by 4 bases, 6 bases remained unmatched. The CDR3 protein is CATSRTRTGINEKLFF. CDR3 coding DNA: TGTGCCACCAGCAGAACCCGGACAGGGATTAATGAAAAACTGTTTTTT.

V and J are TRBV5-1 and TRBJ2-7; D remains unclear. Germline V CDR1 and CDR2: SGHRS, YFSETQ. V shed 0 bases and J shed 5 bases, with 12 bases lying between them. The CDR3 is 14 residues long. CDR3 DNA sequence: TGCGCCAGCAGCTTGGATTTCACGGGTCACGAGCAGTACTTC. Amino acid sequence: CASSLDFTGHEQYF.

There are a few counts of this clone. The V call is TRBV7-9, the J call TRBJ1-2; possibly TRBD1 for D (5 bases). This CDR3 spans 15 amino acids. V lost 5 bases and J 3 bases, leaving 16 bases between the germline ends. Germline V gene sequence: CDR1 SEHNR, CDR2 FQNEAQ (reference sequence). As DNA, the CDR3 is TGTGCCAGCAGCCCCCTGTGGAAAGGGGACTATGGCTACACCTTC. It translates to CASSPLWKGDYGYTF.

The V call is TRBV19, the J call TRBJ2-2, with D possibly TRBD1 on 5 matching bases. The CDR3 is 14 amino acids. Germline V gene sequence: CDR1 LNHDA, CDR2 SQIVND (reference sequence). V lost 8 bases, J lost 7 bases, and 17 bases lay in between. CDR3 sequence reads: CASWGSPFLGELFF. CDR3 nucleotides: TGTGCCAGTTGGGGCAGCCCCTTCCTCGGGGAGCTGTTTTTT.

CDR3 sequence reads: CASSPITTNTEAFF. The CDR3 coding sequence is TGTGCCAGCTCACCAATTACGACTAACACTGAAGCTTTCTTT. This chain joins TRBV18 and TRBJ1-1; no definite D call. The CDR3 loop spans 14 amino acids. Trimming left V 2 bases short and J 2 bases short, with 9 bases between. Per germline, CDR1 KGHSH and CDR2 LQKENI.

The chain is built from TRBV6-5 and TRBJ1-5, with 8 bases lining up with TRBD1. The CDR3 contains 15 residues. J was trimmed by 4 bases and V by 6 bases; bases with no gene match: 8. Germline CDR1 reads MNHEY; CDR2 reads SVGAGI. The CDR3 sequence is CASRFRQGLNQPQHF. The CDR3 DNA reads as TGTGCCAGCAGGTTTCGACAGGGGCTAAATCAGCCCCAGCATTTT.

J is TRBJ2-2 and V is TRBV7-2; D remains ambiguous. V lost 5 bases and J lost 1, with 8 bases in between. This CDR3 region has 14 residues. Germline CDR1 and CDR2: SGHTA and FQGNSA. CDR3 amino acids: CASSLDGNTGELFF. CDR3 bases: TGTGCCAGCAGCCTGGACGGGAACACCGGGGAGCTGTTTTTT. Supplemented by reference TRBV7-2 and TRBJ2-2, the full variable domain reads GAGVSQSPSNKVTEKGKDVELRCDPISGHTALYWYRQSLGQGLEFLIYFQGNSAPDKSGLPSDRFSAERTGGSVSTLTIQRTQQEDSAVYLCASSLDGNTGELFFGEGSRLTVL.

The count of this clone is one. The V gene is TRBV2, the J gene TRBJ2-1; D not resolved. Germline CDR1 and CDR2: SNHLY and FYNNEI. The CDR3 runs 13 residues. Deletions cut 6 bases from V and 4 bases from J, with 10 bases between. CDR3 region: CASRTGGYNEQFF. For the CDR3, the DNA is TGTGCCAGCAGGACGGGCGGATACAATGAGCAGTTCTTC.

The chain employs TRBV28 and TRBJ2-7; D may be TRBD1 (6 bases). Germline-derived CDR1 and CDR2 are MDHEN and SYDVKM. The CDR3 loop spans 14 amino acids. Between the trimmed V and J ends, which lost 1 base and 3 bases, there was a span of 10 bases. CDR3 DNA sequence: TGTGCCAGCAGTTTATCGGACAGTCTCTACGAGCAGTACTTC. Translating gives CASSLSDSLYEQYF.

V usage is TRBV5-4 and J usage is TRBJ2-4; D possibly uses TRBD1 or TRBD2 (5 bases each). The CDR3 totals 14 residues. V shed 0 bases and J shed 8 bases, with 12 bases lying between them. CDR1 is SGHNT, CDR2 YYREEE, per germline (reference sequence). CDR3 in amino acids: CASSLGGVRDIQYF. The CDR3 region has the DNA TGTGCCAGCAGCTTGGGAGGGGTAAGGGACATTCAGTACTTC.

As concerns this clone: Additional DNA sequences in this sample encode the identical CDR3. DNA of the CDR3: TGTGCCAGTAGCGTAGCGGGGGGAGTGGAGTTCTTC. Protein sequence: CASSVAGGVEFF. The chain carries TRBV19 and TRBJ2-1; TRBD2 matches at 10 bases. Germline assignment: CDR1 LNHDA and CDR2 SQIVND (reference sequence). After removal of 6 bases from V and 14 bases from J, the junction contained 7 bases not matched to a gene. The CDR3 extends over 12 amino acids.